One and the same sample provided the 29 T cell receptor beta chains below, sequenced in a study of shared clonotypes between healthy human individuals. Naive CD8 populations comprised CD45RO-negative cells positively selected for CCR7, excluding terminally differentiated effector memory CD45RA+ cells. Method: immunoSEQ multiplex PCR; TCRdb's copy keeps in-frame clones and lacks some. The data hold roughly 2,000,000 clones, with about 94% observed a single time. Sequenced sample: naive CD8+ T cells from PBMCs. These receptors all stem from a man between 18 and 29 years old in good health. Some clones in this sample may be carry-over from other donors' samples.

The chain is built from TRBV10-2 and TRBJ1-2, with D unclear. Germline V gene data show CDR1 as WSHSY and CDR2 as SAAADI. V was trimmed by 2 bases and J by 5 bases, leaving 12 bases between them. The CDR3 is 14 residues long. DNA for the CDR3: TGCGCCAGCAGTGAGGCAGGTTATGTTTATGGCTACACCTTC. This translates into CASSEAGYVYGYTF.

This chain joins TRBV18 and TRBJ1-5; weak D call: TRBD1 (5 bases). Trimming took off 3 bases at V and 2 bases at J, with 8 bases between the two ends. The CDR3 loop spans 14 amino acids. Germline-derived CDR1 and CDR2 are KGHSH and LQKENI. CDR3 loop: CASSPDSGNQPQHF. CDR3 coding DNA: TGTGCCAGCTCACCCGACAGCGGCAATCAGCCCCAGCATTTT. Full variable domain (rest looked up from reference TRBV18 and TRBJ1-5): NAGVMQNPRHLVRRRGQEARLRCSPMKGHSHVYWYRQLPEEGLKFMVYLQKENIIDESGMPKERFSAEFPKEGPSILRIQQVVRGDSAAYFCASSPDSGNQPQHFGDGTRLSIL.

The chain couples TRBV13 to TRBJ1-1; tentative D call: TRBD1 (5 bases). V lost 0 bases and J 3 bases, leaving 11 bases between the germline ends. CDR3 size: 15 residues. Looked up from germline, CDR1 is PRHDT and CDR2 is FYEKMQ (reference sequence). The CDR3 bases are TGTGCCAGCAGCTTAGGCCCCAGGGAGGACACTGAAGCTTTCTTT. It encodes CASSLGPREDTEAFF.

The chain couples TRBV5-1 to TRBJ1-2; D is unresolved. Germline values: CDR1 SGHRS, CDR2 YFSETQ. CDR3 length: 14 amino acids. V was cut by 3 bases and J by 4 bases, with 13 bases left in between. The CDR3 DNA follows: TGCGCCAGCAGCTCGGGCAGAATTGGCTATGGCTACACCTTC. This translates into CASSSGRIGYGYTF.

The chain carries TRBV5-1 and TRBJ2-7, with 7 bases matching TRBD2. The CDR3 has 13 amino acids. CDR1 is SGHRS and CDR2 is YFSETQ in the germline V gene. The junction had 4 bases not matched to a gene; V was cut back by 5 bases and J by 2 bases. CDR3 region: CASRERGAYEQYF. Written as DNA, the CDR3 is TGCGCCAGCAGGGAGCGGGGTGCCTACGAGCAGTACTTC.

The count of this clone is one. The V gene is TRBV7-3, the J gene TRBJ2-1; 13 bases line up with TRBD2. The CDR3 has 14 amino acids. Germline V gene data show CDR1 as SGHTA and CDR2 as FQGTGA. The J segment lost 8 bases and the V segment lost 5 bases, leaving 3 bases of the junction unmatched. The DNA for the CDR3 is TGTGCCAGCAGCACTAGCGGGAGGGCCTATGAGCAGTTCTTC. Amino acid sequence: CASSTSGRAYEQFF.

J is TRBJ1-2 and V is TRBV7-9; 8 bases agree with TRBD1. The CDR3 length is 16 residues. Germline values: CDR1 SEHNR, CDR2 FQNEAQ (reference sequence). Germline trimming cut 5 bases from V and 4 bases from J; bases unmatched to any gene: 12. CDR3 nucleotide sequence: TGTGCCAGCAGCCCACCCGGACAGGGTGGGAGCTATGGCTACACCTTC. Protein sequence: CASSPPGQGGSYGYTF.

The chain combines TRBV9 with TRBJ1-3, with 8 bases aligning to TRBD1. The J segment lost 0 bases and the V segment lost 4 bases, leaving 6 bases of the junction unmatched. This CDR3 is 16 amino acids long. Germline V gene data show CDR1 as SGDLS and CDR2 as YYNGEE. The DNA of the CDR3 is TGTGCCAGCAGCTTTGCGACAGGGGACTCTGGAAACACCATATATTTT. This translates into CASSFATGDSGNTIYF.

The chain has TRBV28 and TRBJ1-1; D gene uncertain. The V and J ends lost 7 bases and 0 bases respectively, with 12 bases between them. CDR3 length: 14 residues. Germline assignment: CDR1 MDHEN and CDR2 SYDVKM. For the CDR3, the DNA is TGTGCCAGCAAAGGAGAAGACATGAACACTGAAGCTTTCTTT. This translates into CASKGEDMNTEAFF.

The rearrangement uses TRBV6-5 and TRBJ1-1; D possibly corresponds to TRBD1 (6 bases). V lost 7 bases and J lost 5, with 20 bases in between. Germline V gives CDR1 MNHEY, CDR2 SVGAGI. This CDR3 comprises 15 residues. CDR3 region: CASTPGRGSGTEAFF. The CDR3 DNA is TGTGCCAGCACCCCTGGGAGGGGGAGTGGAACTGAAGCTTTCTTT.

CDR3 DNA: TGTGCCAGCTCACCATACCCGGTCGCGGAGGGGGACGAGCAGTACTTC. Protein sequence: CASSPYPVAEGDEQYF. The chain joins TRBV18 to TRBJ2-7; perhaps D is TRBD1 or TRBD2 (6 bases each). Deletions cut 2 bases from V and 5 bases from J, with 19 bases between. The germline gives CDR1 KGHSH, CDR2 LQKENI. This CDR3 contains 16 residues.

The V and J genes are TRBV28 and TRBJ2-2, with 8 bases that match TRBD1. The CDR3 has 15 amino acids. Trimming took 5 bases from V and 2 from J; bases not matched to a gene: 4. CDR1 and CDR2 from the germline V gene are MDHEN and SYDVKM. The DNA of the CDR3 is TGTGCCAGCAGTGTCAGGGGGCATAACACCGGGGAGCTGTTTTTT. Translating gives CASSVRGHNTGELFF.

This chain uses TRBV19 with TRBJ1-1; tentative D call: TRBD1 (5 bases). The CDR3 length is 16 residues. The V end was cut by 1 base, the J end by 1 base, with 13 bases between. CDR1 and CDR2 from the germline V gene are LNHDA and SQIVND (reference sequence). Here the CDR3 DNA reads TGTGCCAGTAGTATAGTCCTTGAGGGGAAGAACACTGAAGCTTTCTTT. The encoded protein is CASSIVLEGKNTEAFF.

With regard to this clone: Other DNA sequences in the sample encode the same CDR3. The chain has TRBV15 and TRBJ2-3; weak D call: TRBD2 (5 bases). The CDR3 has 13 residues. V was pared by 3 bases and J by 3 bases, with 7 bases between. Germline CDR1 LNHNV, CDR2 YYDKDF (reference sequence). DNA for the CDR3: TGTGCCACCAGCAGGGACTCGACAGATACGCAGTATTTT. Protein product: CATSRDSTDTQYF. The variable domain in full, completed from reference TRBV15 and TRBJ2-3, reads DAMVIQNPRYQVTQFGKPVTLSCSQTLNHNVMYWYQQKSSQAPKLLFHYYDKDFNNEADTPDNFQSRRPNTSFCFLDIRSPGLGDTAMYLCATSRDSTDTQYFGPGTRLTVL.

The chain recombines TRBV10-3 with TRBJ1-2, with a possible D match to TRBD1 (6 bases). The CDR3 is made up of 14 amino acids. V was cut by 7 bases and J by 4 bases, with 16 bases left in between. The germline CDR1 and CDR2 sequences are ENHRY and SYGVKD. CDR3 sequence (DNA): TGTGCCATCATGCCGGGAGACAGGACCTATGGCTACACCTTC. Its translation is CAIMPGDRTYGYTF.

V gene TRBV27 combines with J gene TRBJ2-6; D gene unclear. Between the trimmed V and J ends, which lost 3 bases and 2 bases, there was a span of 11 bases. The CDR3 loop spans 16 amino acids. The germline V gene has CDR1 MNHEY and CDR2 SMNVEV (reference sequence). This chain's CDR3 is CASSFRSATGANVLTF. The CDR3 DNA is TGTGCCAGCAGTTTCAGGAGTGCGACTGGGGCCAACGTCCTGACTTTC.

The gene calls are TRBV6-1 and TRBJ2-3, with D possibly being TRBD1 or TRBD2 (6 bases each). In germline, CDR1 is MNHNS, CDR2 SASEGT. The CDR3 is made up of 16 amino acids. V lost 0 bases and J 2 bases, leaving 12 bases between the germline ends. The DNA for the CDR3 is TGTGCCAGCAGTGAAGCGAGTTGGGGGGCCACAGATACGCAGTATTTT. Translated: CASSEASWGATDTQYF.

This clone appeared a single time. This rearrangement joins TRBV9 to TRBJ2-3; the D gene is possibly TRBD2 (6 bases). Germline V gives CDR1 SGDLS, CDR2 YYNGEE. Trimming pared 0 bases from V and 3 bases from J, leaving 14 bases between. The CDR3 spans 16 residues. CDR3 bases: TGTGCCAGCAGCGTAGATTCTCGGGGGTGGACAGATACGCAGTATTTT. Its translation: CASSVDSRGWTDTQYF.

J is TRBJ2-7 and V is TRBV7-3; possibly TRBD1 or TRBD2 for D (5 bases each). The V gene lost 6 bases and the J gene lost 2 bases, with 14 bases spanning the gap. This CDR3 is built from 14 residues. Germline assignment: CDR1 SGHTA and CDR2 FQGTGA. CDR3 sequence: CASRSRDGTYEQYF. CDR3 coding DNA: TGTGCCAGCAGGTCCCGGGACGGAACCTACGAGCAGTACTTC.

This chain uses TRBV6-5 with TRBJ1-2; tentatively, D is TRBD1 (5 bases). The CDR3 consists of 14 residues. V lost 4 bases, J lost 8 bases, and 17 bases lay in between. CDR1 is MNHEY and CDR2 is SVGAGI in the germline V gene. The chain's CDR3 is CASSSQGLGPGYTF. DNA for the CDR3: TGTGCCAGCAGTTCTCAGGGACTAGGGCCCGGCTACACCTTC.

The chain has TRBV27 and TRBJ2-1, with 9 bases that match TRBD2. This CDR3 spans 14 amino acids. Germline CDR1 is MNHEY and CDR2 is SMNVEV (reference sequence). With V trimmed by 5 bases and J by 5 bases, 4 bases remained unmatched. CDR3 sequence: CASSELAGNNEQFF. CDR3 sequence (DNA): TGTGCCAGCAGTGAGCTAGCGGGGAACAATGAGCAGTTCTTC.

J is TRBJ2-1 and V is TRBV5-5, with D possibly being TRBD1 (5 bases). There are 16 residues in the CDR3. V was pared by 4 bases and J by 0 bases, with 14 bases between. Germline assignment: CDR1 SGHKS and CDR2 YYEKEE (reference sequence). The CDR3 is CASSTRIDSSYNEQFF. CDR3 nucleotide sequence: TGTGCCAGCAGCACGCGGATCGACAGCTCCTACAATGAGCAGTTCTTC.

The V gene is TRBV6-1, the J gene TRBJ1-3; D unclear. The CDR3 is made up of 15 amino acids. CDR1 and CDR2 (germline): MNHNS, SASEGT. Trimming took off 6 bases at V and 1 base at J, with 13 bases between the two ends. The CDR3 is CASSPDGDSGNTIYF. For the CDR3, the DNA is TGTGCCAGCAGCCCGGACGGGGATTCTGGAAACACCATATATTTT.

V is TRBV7-6 and J is TRBJ2-5; 10 bases map to TRBD1. With V trimmed by 5 bases and J by 4 bases, 10 bases remained unmatched. In germline, CDR1 is SGHVS, CDR2 FNYEAQ. This CDR3 is built from 16 residues. CDR3 DNA sequence: TGTGCCAGCAGCAAAGGCGAAGGACAGGGGGGAGAGACCCAGTACTTC. This encodes CASSKGEGQGGETQYF.

The chain links TRBV9 to TRBJ1-2, with 8 nucleotides matching TRBD1. CDR3 length equals 16 residues. CDR1 SGDLS and CDR2 YYNGEE come from the germline V gene. The J segment lost 2 bases and the V segment lost 0 bases, leaving 6 bases of the junction unmatched. CDR3 bases: TGTGCCAGCAGCGTAGGGAGGCAGGGGGCGAACTATGGCTACACCTTC. It specifies CASSVGRQGANYGYTF.

The V call is TRBV27, the J call TRBJ2-2, with D possibly matching TRBD1 (5 bases). Germline assignment: CDR1 MNHEY and CDR2 SMNVEV (reference sequence). Between the trimmed V and J ends, which lost 2 bases and 2 bases, there was a span of 9 bases. This CDR3 spans 15 amino acids. The CDR3 sequence: CASSLVRENTGELFF. In DNA, the CDR3 is TGTGCCAGCAGTTTAGTCAGGGAAAACACCGGGGAGCTGTTTTTT.

The CDR3 coding sequence is TGCGCCAGCAGCCAAGAAGCAATTAATAGCGGGGGATACGAGCAGTACTTC. It specifies CASSQEAINSGGYEQYF. V and J are TRBV4-3 and TRBJ2-7; 9 bases map to TRBD2. Per the germline V gene, CDR1 is LGHNA and CDR2 is YSLEER. This CDR3 is built from 17 residues. V gave up 0 bases and J gave up 4 bases; unmatched junction bases: 10.

The chain is built from TRBV27 and TRBJ2-3, with TRBD1 as a possible D gene (7 bases). Germline V CDR1 and CDR2: MNHEY, SMNVEV (reference sequence). V lost 7 bases and J lost 2, with 25 bases in between. The CDR3 loop spans 18 amino acids. This CDR3 is CASTPRLRDRGFTDTQYF. The CDR3 nucleotides are TGTGCCAGCACCCCTCGACTGCGGGACAGAGGTTTCACAGATACGCAGTATTTT.

The rearrangement joins TRBV2 to TRBJ1-2; a weak D match, TRBD1 (6 bases). The CDR3 runs 15 residues. Deletions cut 7 bases from V and 1 base from J, with 16 bases between. Germline lookup yields CDR1 SNHLY and CDR2 FYNNEI. This CDR3 is CASNKGGGLNYGYTF. CDR3 DNA: TGTGCCAGCAATAAGGGAGGGGGTCTTAACTATGGCTACACCTTC.